What follows are 31 T cell receptor beta chains derived from one specimen sequenced in a study of T cell responses to AZD1222 COVID-19 vaccine. Some clones are missing from TCRdb's copy, which holds only in-frame ones; the method was immunoSEQ multiplex PCR. The sample includes around 180,000 clones, approximately 90% of them seen just once. The specimen comprised peripheral blood, sampled 28 days after the second AZD1222 dose. The receptor set was obtained from an adult who received the AZD1222 COVID-19 vaccine.

This clone is a singleton in its sample. The V call is TRBV5-5, the J call TRBJ2-2, with D unresolved. The CDR3 has 13 amino acids. Per the germline V gene, CDR1 is SGHKS and CDR2 is YYEKEE (reference sequence). Trimming stripped 3 bases from V and 7 bases from J, with 10 bases between. DNA for the CDR3: TGTGCCAGCAGCTCGGAGCCCAGCGGGGAGCTGTTTTTT. Translated: CASSSEPSGELFF.

The CDR3 region is CASSFDREETQYF. The CDR3 DNA reads as TGTGCCAGCAGCTTCGACAGGGAAGAGACCCAGTACTTC. This chain connects TRBV7-3 to TRBJ2-5; 7 nucleotides align to TRBD1. Germline V gene data show CDR1 as SGHTA and CDR2 as FQGTGA. CDR3 length: 13 amino acids. V gave up 3 bases and J gave up 3 bases; unmatched junction bases: 1.

The chain is built from TRBV7-8 and TRBJ2-7, with 10 bases identical to TRBD2. With V trimmed by 5 bases and J by 2 bases, 12 bases remained unmatched. CDR1 and CDR2 from the germline V gene are SGHVS and FQNEAQ. CDR3 length: 17 amino acids. The CDR3 nucleotides read TGTGCCAGCAGCCGAGAACATCCAGCGGGAGGGCCCTACGAGCAGTACTTC. This sequence encodes CASSREHPAGGPYEQYF.

The chain employs TRBV21-1 and TRBJ2-5; whether TRBD1, the table's D call, matches the DNA was not checked. TRBV21-1 is an annotated pseudogene. This CDR3 has 18 amino acids. CDR3 sequence (DNA): TGTGCCAGCAGCAAAGAGGCGGTCAGGGGGCTGGGACAAGAGACCCAGTACTTC. Translated: CASSKEAVRGLGQETQYF.

This sequence joins TRBV6-6 and TRBJ2-7, with TRBD2 identical over 7 bases. Germline V lookup: CDR1 MNHNY, CDR2 SVGAGI (reference sequence). This CDR3 is built from 14 residues. J lost 2 bases, V lost 6 bases, and 7 bases had no gene match. The CDR3 loop reads CASRPGGRAYEQYF. The CDR3 DNA is TGTGCCAGCAGACCGGGAGGCAGGGCCTACGAGCAGTACTTC.

The chain recombines TRBV2 with TRBJ2-5; 14 positions agree with TRBD2. CDR3 length: 17 amino acids. Germline-derived CDR1 and CDR2 are SNHLY and FYNNEI. V gave up 5 bases and J gave up 2 bases; unmatched junction bases: 7. CDR3 nucleotides: TGTGCCAGCAGTCCTGGGACTAGCGGGAGCACACAAGAGACCCAGTACTTC. Its translation is CASSPGTSGSTQETQYF.

V gene TRBV24-1 combines with J gene TRBJ2-2, with 8 bases fitting TRBD2. The germline CDR1 and CDR2 sequences are KGHDR and SFDVKD. Unmatched junction bases numbered 9, after V lost 8 bases and J lost 5 bases. The CDR3 is 15 amino acids. CDR3 loop: CATKGVAGSTGELFF. As DNA, the CDR3 is TGTGCCACCAAGGGCGTAGCGGGAAGTACCGGGGAGCTGTTTTTT.

The chain has TRBV13 and TRBJ1-2; TRBD1 aligns across 10 bases. CDR3 length equals 14 residues. Looked up from germline, CDR1 is PRHDT and CDR2 is FYEKMQ (reference sequence). J was trimmed by 4 bases and V by 3 bases; bases with no gene match: 2. CDR3 protein: CASSFGQGGYGYTF. CDR3 sequence (DNA): TGTGCCAGCAGCTTCGGACAGGGGGGCTATGGCTACACCTTC.

This chain joins TRBV19 and TRBJ2-2; D tentatively reads TRBD1 or TRBD2 (7 bases each). The CDR3 length is 16 residues. Germline CDR1 reads LNHDA; CDR2 reads SQIVND (reference sequence). The V end lost 5 bases, the J end lost 3 bases, and 16 bases lay between the germline ends. The CDR3 here is CASSPKQGRDTGELFF. The CDR3 DNA sequence: TGTGCCAGTAGTCCGAAACAGGGGAGGGACACCGGGGAGCTGTTTTTT.

The V and J genes are TRBV6-2 or TRBV6-3 and TRBJ2-1; D unclear. The CDR3 is made up of 16 amino acids. Deletions cut 2 bases from V and 2 bases from J, with 13 bases between. CDR1 and CDR2 (germline): MNHEY, SVGEGT. CDR3 in amino acids: CASSYSPRDAYNEQFF. CDR3 nucleotides: TGTGCCAGCAGTTACAGTCCGCGAGATGCCTACAATGAGCAGTTCTTC.

The chain uses TRBV7-3 and TRBJ2-7; 7 bases match TRBD2. V was pared by 3 bases and J by 0 bases, with 14 bases of the junction left unmatched. The length of the CDR3 is 18 residues. Germline V CDR1 and CDR2: SGHTA, FQGTGA. CDR3 residues: CASSFLSLAGESSYEQYF. Here the CDR3 DNA reads TGTGCCAGCAGCTTTCTTAGCCTGGCGGGAGAAAGCTCCTACGAGCAGTACTTC.

The chain is built from TRBV5-8 and TRBJ1-2; D may be TRBD1 (6 bases). Germline lookup yields CDR1 SGHTS and CDR2 YDEGEE. V dropped 7 bases and J dropped 0 bases, with 13 bases sitting between them. This CDR3 contains 14 residues. CDR3 amino acids: CASRRDTANYGYTF. For the CDR3, the DNA is TGTGCCAGCCGCCGGGACACAGCTAACTATGGCTACACCTTC. The full variable domain, in which reference TRBV5-8 and TRBJ1-2 provide the parts outside the CDR3, is EAGVTQSPTHLIKTRGQQATLRCSPISGHTSVYWYQQALGLGLQFLLWYDEGEERNRGNFPPRFSGRQFPNYSSELNVNALELEDSALYLCASRRDTANYGYTFGSGTRLTVV.

The V and J genes are TRBV7-2 and TRBJ1-1; weak D call: TRBD1 (5 bases). The germline CDR1 and CDR2 sequences are SGHTA and FQGNSA. The length of the CDR3 is 13 residues. Trimming stripped 7 bases from V and 6 bases from J, with 15 bases between. CDR3 protein: CASTRPGVPEAFF. The CDR3 bases are TGTGCCAGCACCCGCCCGGGGGTTCCTGAAGCTTTCTTT. The whole variable domain, filled in from reference TRBV7-2 and TRBJ1-1, reads GAGVSQSPSNKVTEKGKDVELRCDPISGHTALYWYRQSLGQGLEFLIYFQGNSAPDKSGLPSDRFSAERTGGSVSTLTIQRTQQEDSAVYLCASTRPGVPEAFFGQGTRLTVV.

The genes are TRBV13 and TRBJ2-7; 7 positions agree with TRBD1. The ends lost 5 bases at V and 4 bases at J; junction bases unmatched: 2. The CDR3 length is 12 residues. Germline V gene lookup returns CDR1 PRHDT and CDR2 FYEKMQ (reference sequence). CDR3 sequence: CASSQQGYEQYF. CDR3 coding DNA: TGTGCCAGCAGCCAACAGGGGTACGAGCAGTACTTC.

This sequence joins TRBV27 and TRBJ2-2, with a tentative D call TRBD1 (6 bases). Trimming shortened V by 8 bases and J by 0 bases, and 10 bases separated the two germline ends. Germline V gene data show CDR1 as MNHEY and CDR2 as SMNVEV (reference sequence). CDR3 length: 14 residues. The CDR3 bases are TGTGCCAGCTACCGGACAGCGAACACCGGGGAGCTGTTTTTT. It yields the protein CASYRTANTGELFF.

V usage is TRBV2 and J usage is TRBJ1-1; a possible D gene is TRBD1 (5 bases). The germline gives CDR1 SNHLY, CDR2 FYNNEI. Trimming removed 0 bases at V and 5 bases at J, with 13 bases between. The CDR3 has 15 amino acids. CDR3 amino acids: CASSEARGDFTEAFF. In nucleotides, the CDR3 is TGTGCCAGCAGTGAAGCGCGGGGGGACTTTACTGAAGCTTTCTTT.

CDR3 amino acids: CASSQVRRGQGEETQYF. In DNA form, the CDR3 reads TGTGCCAGCAGCCAGGTCAGACGTGGCCAGGGGGAGGAGACCCAGTACTTC. The chain couples TRBV4-2 to TRBJ2-5, with TRBD1 matching over 7 bases. The CDR3 runs 17 residues. Germline V CDR1 and CDR2: LGHNA, YNFKEQ. The trim removed 3 bases at V and 5 bases at J, leaving 15 bases unmatched.

The V gene is TRBV6-5, the J gene TRBJ2-3; D tentatively fits TRBD1 or TRBD2 (5 bases each). Germline CDR1 reads MNHEY; CDR2 reads SVGAGI. The ends were cut back, 2 bases at V and 0 bases at J, with 9 bases in the middle. This CDR3 is 15 amino acids long. DNA for the CDR3: TGTGCCAGCAGTTACAATGGGGGAAGCACAGATACGCAGTATTTT. The encoded protein is CASSYNGGSTDTQYF.

The V call is TRBV5-1, the J call TRBJ2-1; D uncertain. The V and J ends lost 1 base and 2 bases respectively, with 16 bases between them. This CDR3 is 17 amino acids long. Germline V CDR1 and CDR2: SGHRS, YFSETQ. CDR3 amino acids: CASSLSGTRQTYNEQFF. The CDR3 nucleotides read TGCGCCAGCAGCTTGTCCGGTACCCGGCAAACCTACAATGAGCAGTTCTTC.

The V call is TRBV6-1, the J call TRBJ2-1, with D perhaps matching TRBD1 or TRBD2 (5 bases each). V was pared by 0 bases and J by 2 bases, with 8 bases between. The CDR3 totals 15 residues. The germline V gene has CDR1 MNHNS and CDR2 SASEGT. The CDR3 spells CASSEAGTTYNEQFF. The CDR3 nucleotides read TGTGCCAGCAGTGAAGCGGGGACCACCTACAATGAGCAGTTCTTC.

This CDR3 reads CASSLGMAAGPGYTF. The CDR3 region has the DNA TGTGCCAGCAGTTTGGGAATGGCAGCCGGTCCGGGCTACACCTTC. The chain has TRBV28 and TRBJ1-2; no reliable D call. With 3 bases removed from V and 8 bases from J, the gap between germline ends came to 19 bases. This CDR3 is 15 amino acids long. Germline CDR1 is MDHEN and CDR2 is SYDVKM.

The CDR3, as DNA: TGCGCCAGCAGCCATTTACCGGGACTAGCGAAAGGGACCCAGTACTTC. This gives the protein CASSHLPGLAKGTQYF. The V and J genes are TRBV5-1 and TRBJ2-5; 10 positions match TRBD2. CDR1 is SGHRS and CDR2 is YFSETQ in the germline V gene. The CDR3 is made up of 16 amino acids. V shed 4 bases and J 7 bases; nucleotides not matched to a gene: 13.

This chain links TRBV7-3 with TRBJ1-6; weak D call: TRBD1 (6 bases). The CDR3 has 18 amino acids. Germline values: CDR1 SGHTA, CDR2 FQGTGA. Trimming shortened V by 1 base and J by 7 bases, and 20 bases separated the two germline ends. The CDR3 sequence is CASSLKQGKDPYNSPLHF. CDR3 nucleotides: TGTGCCAGCAGCTTAAAACAGGGCAAAGACCCGTACAATTCACCCCTCCACTTT.

In its sample, this clone was seen once. The chain links TRBV19 to TRBJ2-7; TRBD2 is a possible D gene (5 bases). Germline assignment: CDR1 LNHDA and CDR2 SQIVND (reference sequence). V was clipped by 5 bases and J by 3 bases, with 17 bases between them. This CDR3 has 15 residues. The CDR3 region is CASSEIPEGLYEQYF. CDR3 nucleotide sequence: TGTGCCAGTAGTGAAATCCCCGAGGGTCTCTACGAGCAGTACTTC.

The chain links TRBV9 to TRBJ2-2; 8 bases are a match to TRBD2. The CDR3 is 15 residues long. J lost 4 bases, V lost 1 base, and 3 bases had no gene match. The germline V gene has CDR1 SGDLS and CDR2 YYNGEE. CDR3 sequence reads: CASSVREGPTGELFF. The CDR3 DNA is TGTGCCAGCAGCGTACGGGAGGGCCCCACCGGGGAGCTGTTTTTT.

The rearrangement uses TRBV7-3 and TRBJ2-3, with 7 bases aligning to TRBD1. The CDR3 length is 15 residues. V trimming: 5 bases; J trimming: 3 bases; junction bases outside the gene matches: 8. The germline gives CDR1 SGHTA, CDR2 FQGTGA. CDR3 in amino acids: CASSLGQVLTDTQYF. In DNA form, the CDR3 reads TGTGCCAGCAGCCTAGGACAGGTGTTGACAGATACGCAGTATTTT.

The chain carries TRBV7-9 and TRBJ2-7; D is possibly TRBD2 (6 bases). V lost 5 bases to trimming and J lost 0 bases, with 11 bases between them. Germline CDR1 SEHNR, CDR2 FQNEAQ (reference sequence). The CDR3 covers 14 residues. In nucleotides, the CDR3 is TGTGCCAGCAGCCAAAGGGGACTCTCCTACGAGCAGTACTTC. Its protein product is CASSQRGLSYEQYF.

The chain combines TRBV5-1 with TRBJ2-5; tentatively, D is TRBD1 (5 bases). The CDR3 loop spans 13 amino acids. Germline CDR1 is SGHRS and CDR2 is YFSETQ. Between the trimmed V and J ends, which lost 4 bases and 2 bases, there was a span of 9 bases. CDR3 residues: CASSPDRQETQYF. The CDR3 DNA follows: TGCGCCAGCAGCCCCGACAGACAAGAGACCCAGTACTTC.

This clone has a handful of counts. The CDR3 here is CASSPVQEQFF. The DNA of the CDR3 is TGTGCCAGCTCACCGGTGCAAGAGCAGTTCTTC. The chain is built from TRBV18 and TRBJ2-1; D remains unclear. The ends were cut back, 3 bases at V and 10 bases at J, with 7 bases in the middle. Germline CDR1 and CDR2: KGHSH and LQKENI. The CDR3 is made up of 11 amino acids.

The gene calls are TRBV5-1 and TRBJ2-1; D is unresolved. The CDR3 covers 17 residues. Germline CDR1 SGHRS, CDR2 YFSETQ. The ends were cut back, 0 bases at V and 4 bases at J, with 17 bases in the middle. In nucleotides, the CDR3 is TGCGCCAGCAGCTTGGCAAATTTAGGCTTTCGGTACAATGAGCAGTTCTTC. This translates into CASSLANLGFRYNEQFF.

The sample holds one count of this clone. The CDR3 reads CASSLGRDRDTEAFF. The CDR3 DNA reads as TGTGCCAGCAGCTTGGGGCGGGACAGGGACACTGAAGCTTTCTTT. The chain has TRBV5-6 and TRBJ1-1, with TRBD1 matching over 9 bases. Germline V gene data show CDR1 as SGHDT and CDR2 as YYEEEE. The V and J ends lost 0 bases and 3 bases, in that order; junction bases with no gene match: 3. The CDR3 has 15 amino acids.